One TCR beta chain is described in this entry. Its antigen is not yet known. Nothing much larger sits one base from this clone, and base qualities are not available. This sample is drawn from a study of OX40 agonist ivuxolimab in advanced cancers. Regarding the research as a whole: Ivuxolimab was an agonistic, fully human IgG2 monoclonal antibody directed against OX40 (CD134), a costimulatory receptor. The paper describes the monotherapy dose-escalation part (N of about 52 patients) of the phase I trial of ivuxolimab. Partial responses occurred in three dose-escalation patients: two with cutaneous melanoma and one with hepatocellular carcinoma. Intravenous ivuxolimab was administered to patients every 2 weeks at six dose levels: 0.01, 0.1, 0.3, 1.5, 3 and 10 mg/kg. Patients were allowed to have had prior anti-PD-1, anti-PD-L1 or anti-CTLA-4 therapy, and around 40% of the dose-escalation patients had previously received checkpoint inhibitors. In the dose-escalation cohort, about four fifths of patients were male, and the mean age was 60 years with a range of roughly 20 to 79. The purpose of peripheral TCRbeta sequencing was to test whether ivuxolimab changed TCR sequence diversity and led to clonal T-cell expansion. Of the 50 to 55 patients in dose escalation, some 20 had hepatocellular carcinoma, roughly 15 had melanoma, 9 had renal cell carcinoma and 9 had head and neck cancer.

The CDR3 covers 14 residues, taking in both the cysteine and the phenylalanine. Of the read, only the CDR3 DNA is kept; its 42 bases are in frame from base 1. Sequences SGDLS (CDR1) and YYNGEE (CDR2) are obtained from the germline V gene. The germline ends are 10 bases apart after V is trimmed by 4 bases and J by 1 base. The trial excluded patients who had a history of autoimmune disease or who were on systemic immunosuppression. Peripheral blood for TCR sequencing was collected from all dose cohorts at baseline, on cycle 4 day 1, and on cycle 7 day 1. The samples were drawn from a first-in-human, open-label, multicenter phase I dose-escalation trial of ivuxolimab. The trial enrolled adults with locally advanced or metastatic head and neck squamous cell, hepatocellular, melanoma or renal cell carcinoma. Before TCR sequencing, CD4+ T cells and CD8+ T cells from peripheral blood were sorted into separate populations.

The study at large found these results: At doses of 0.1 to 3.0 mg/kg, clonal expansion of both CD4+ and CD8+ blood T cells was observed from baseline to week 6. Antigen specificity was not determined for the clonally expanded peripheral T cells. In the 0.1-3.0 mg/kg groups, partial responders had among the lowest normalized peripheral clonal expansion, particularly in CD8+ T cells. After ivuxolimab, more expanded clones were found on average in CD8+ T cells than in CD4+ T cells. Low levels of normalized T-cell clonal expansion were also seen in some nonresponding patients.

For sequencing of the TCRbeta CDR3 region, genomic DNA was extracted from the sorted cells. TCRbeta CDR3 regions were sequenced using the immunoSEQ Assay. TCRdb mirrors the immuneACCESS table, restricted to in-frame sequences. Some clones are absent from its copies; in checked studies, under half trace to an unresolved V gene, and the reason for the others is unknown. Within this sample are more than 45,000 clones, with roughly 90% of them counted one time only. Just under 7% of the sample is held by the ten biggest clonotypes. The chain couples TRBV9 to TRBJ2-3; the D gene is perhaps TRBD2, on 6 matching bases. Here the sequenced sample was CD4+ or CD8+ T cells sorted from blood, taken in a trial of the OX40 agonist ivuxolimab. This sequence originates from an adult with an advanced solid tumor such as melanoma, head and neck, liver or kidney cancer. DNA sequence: TGTGCCAGCAGCCCGGAGGGCGGCACAGATACGCAGTATTTT. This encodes CASSPEGGTDTQYF.